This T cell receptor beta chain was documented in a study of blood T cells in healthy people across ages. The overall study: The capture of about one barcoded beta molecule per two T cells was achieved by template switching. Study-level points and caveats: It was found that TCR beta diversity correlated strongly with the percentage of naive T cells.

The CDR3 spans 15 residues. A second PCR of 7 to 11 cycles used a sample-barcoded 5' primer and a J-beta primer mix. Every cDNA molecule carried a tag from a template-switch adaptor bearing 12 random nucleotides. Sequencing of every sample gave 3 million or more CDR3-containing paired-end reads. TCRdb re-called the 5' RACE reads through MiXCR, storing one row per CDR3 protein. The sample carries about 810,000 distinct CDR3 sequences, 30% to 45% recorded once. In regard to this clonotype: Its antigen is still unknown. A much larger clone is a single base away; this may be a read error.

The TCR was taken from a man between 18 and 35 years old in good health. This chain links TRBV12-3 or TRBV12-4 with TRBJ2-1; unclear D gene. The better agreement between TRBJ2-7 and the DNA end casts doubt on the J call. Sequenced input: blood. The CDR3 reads CASSPVPRSYNEQYF. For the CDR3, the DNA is TGTGCCAGCAGTCCCGTCCCGAGGTCCTACAATGAGCAGTACTTC.